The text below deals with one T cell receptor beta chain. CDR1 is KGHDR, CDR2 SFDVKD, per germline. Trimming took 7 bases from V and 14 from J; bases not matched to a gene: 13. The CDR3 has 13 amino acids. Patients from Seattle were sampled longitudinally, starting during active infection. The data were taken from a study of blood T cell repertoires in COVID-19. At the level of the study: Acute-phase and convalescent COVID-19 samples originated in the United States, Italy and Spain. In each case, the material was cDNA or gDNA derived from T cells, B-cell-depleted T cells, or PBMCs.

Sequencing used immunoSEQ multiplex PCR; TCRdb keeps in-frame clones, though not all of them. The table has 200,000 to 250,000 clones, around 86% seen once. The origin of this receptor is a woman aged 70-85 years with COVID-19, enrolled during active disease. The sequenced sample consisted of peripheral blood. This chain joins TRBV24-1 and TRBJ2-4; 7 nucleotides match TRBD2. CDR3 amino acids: CATRAAGSGIEYF. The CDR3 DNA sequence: TGTGCCACCAGGGCCGCGGGGAGCGGGATCGAGTACTTC.